The following is a TCR beta chain sequence with its context. Its antigen is still unknown. There are no base qualities to consult, and no much larger clone falls within one base. Reading the label with the study, this specimen's time point is: about 4 weeks on oral tofacitinib. In the paper's terms, the treatment or condition label means: oral pan-JAK inhibitor, 5-10 mg twice daily. Lesional scalp punch biopsies and peripheral blood were obtained from alopecia areata patients. PBMCs were isolated by density centrifugation and stained for CD3, CD4 and CD8, and CD4+ and CD8+ T cells were sorted on a FACSAria. The library was produced with the immunoSEQ multiplex PCR assay. RNA was extracted from all samples and reverse transcribed into cDNA as template for TCR sequencing. SuperScript III was used for first-strand cDNA synthesis, primed with a 2:1 mix of oligo-dT and random hexamers. Amplification bias was assessed with a synthetic immune receptor repertoire, and residual bias was removed computationally. The paper's processing steps were these. Raw reads were preprocessed to remove errors, and CDR3 was defined according to IMGT conventions as the region from the conserved cysteine to phenylalanine. Clonality was calculated as 1 minus Shannon entropy normalized by log2 of the number of productive unique TCRs. Scalp TCRbeta sequences were cross-referenced with sorted blood CD4 and CD8 repertoires so that the CD4 or CD8 identity of scalp clones could be inferred. The table comes from immuneACCESS by way of TCRdb, which keeps in-frame sequences with V and J called. Part of the clones is missing from these tables; in studies checked, under half for an unresolved V gene and the rest for unknown reasons. V, J and clone size derive from that table, while D and trimming were established from the DNA sequence. Here the sample has roughly 120,000 clones; roughly 60% occur a single time. Roughly 30% of the sample rests with the top ten.

According to the germline V gene, CDR1 reads SQVTM and CDR2 reads ANQGSEA. Reading from cysteine to phenylalanine, the CDR3 counts 13 amino acids. Of the read, only the CDR3 DNA is kept; its 39 bases are in frame from base 1. V is reduced by 0 bases and J by 2 bases, leaving a spacing of 7 bases between them. This sample is drawn from a study of CD8+ T cells in alopecia areata listed by TCRdb under 2018. The study in broad terms: The treated patients took part in an open-label pilot trial in which moderate-to-severe alopecia areata was treated with oral tofacitinib at 5 to 10 mg twice daily. Patients on tofacitinib were biopsied at baseline and after 4 and 24 weeks of treatment, and several of the patients also had a later scalp biopsy. Scalp clonality was compared among normal scalp (n=4), patchy alopecia areata scalp (n=8), and alopecia totalis/universalis scalp (n=8). To study T cell clonal expansion in alopecia areata, the researchers applied high-throughput TCRbeta sequencing to both the C3H/HeJ mouse model and human patients. Disease severity in treated patients was measured with the SALT score, which quantifies the percentage of affected scalp surface area. immunoSEQ multiplex PCR using 35 Vbeta forward primers and 13 Jbeta reverse primers was used to amplify TCRbeta CDR3 regions. On the human side, TCRbeta sequencing was run on scalp tissue and on sorted CD4+ and CD8+ peripheral blood T cells from healthy controls and from alopecia areata patients with either patchy or totalis/universalis disease. RNA was extracted with the PAXgene miRNA kit for fixed scalp, the miRNeasy kit for PBMCs, and the RNeasy kit for mouse skin. Tofacitinib was given for 6 to 18 months, followed by 6 months of follow-up off drug to assess delayed response and recurrence. Overall study outcomes, separate from this receptor: Compared with normal scalp, lesional scalp, particularly in alopecia totalis/universalis, had higher clonality and more expanded CD8+ clones, which suggests antigenic drive. Because the treated cohort was small and had just a single nonresponder, larger studies are needed to establish links between baseline CD8+ expansion and response. During tofacitinib treatment, many expanded lesional clones stuck around in both scalp and blood, and this persistence may partly explain why relapse happens after treatment is stopped. With tofacitinib, both scalp clonality and the number of expanded CD8+ clones among the top 100 scalp clones went down significantly. Resident alphabeta T cells in normal human skin are also sequenced, complicating scalp TCR repertoire analysis, unlike mouse skin dominated by gammadelta T cells. Shared TCR sequences between patients were less evident than in mice, which may be partly attributable to HLA diversity in the patient population.

The specimen was CD8+ T cells sorted from blood, collected at week 4, from a patient treated with tofacitinib. This chain joins TRBV29-1 to TRBJ1-2; the D gene remains uncertain. This TCR came from a human donor with alopecia areata. The nucleotide sequence is given as TGCAGCGTTGAAGATCGAATCAACTATGGCTACACCTTC. This codes for CSVEDRINYGYTF.